This section outlines one TCR beta chain sequence together with its context. Its antigen is still unknown. These data are taken from a study of cytomegalovirus exposure and HLA in healthy donors. Findings and caveats of the study: In vitro assays verified that three CMV-associated chains recognized CMV antigens specifically.

Assay used: immunoSEQ multiplex PCR; TCRdb lists only in-frame clones, some missing. In the table there are over 200,000 clones, less than 95% of which are singletons. Material for sequencing was PBMCs. The TCR comes from a woman in her 30s in good health and CMV-seronegative.

In DNA form, the CDR3 reads TGTGCCAGTAGTATAGGGACACTTAGCAATCAGCCCCAGCATTTT. Amino acid sequence: CASSIGTLSNQPQHF. V gene TRBV19 combines with J gene TRBJ1-5, with D perhaps TRBD1 (5 bases). Looked up from germline, CDR1 is LNHDA and CDR2 is SQIVND (reference sequence). V was shortened by 1 base and J by 0 bases, with 7 bases between the two germline ends. The CDR3 covers 15 residues. The variable domain in full, completed from reference TRBV19 and TRBJ1-5, reads DGGITQSPKYLFRKEGQNVTLSCEQNLNHDAMYWYRQDPGQGLRLIYYSQIVNDFQKGDIAEGYSVSREKKESFPLTVTSAQKNPTAFYLCASSIGTLSNQPQHFGDGTRLSIL.